The rows below give T cell receptor beta chains drawn from one sample of a study of blood T cell repertoires in COVID-19. The repertoire was sequenced with immunoSEQ multiplex PCR; TCRdb's copy has only in-frame clones and lacks some. The sample carries about 76,000 clones, roughly nine tenths recorded once. Material: peripheral blood. The receptors stem from a man aged 25 to 40 with acute or convalescent COVID-19. Both conserved end residues are part of each CDR3. The D gene is left open where the match is weak. Clone size is stated in some rows and not others, as once, few, many or a class when expanded.

d_call | j_call | clone_size | v_call | cdr3_aa | cdr3_nt
. | TRBJ2-3 | . | TRBV6-6 | CASRTGDTQYF | TGTGCCAGCAGAACGGGGGATACGCAGTATTTT
. | TRBJ2-1 | once | TRBV7-2 | CASSYYLTSSYNEQFF | TGTGCCAGCAGCTATTATCTGACTAGCTCCTACAATGAGCAGTTCTTC
. | TRBJ2-3 | . | TRBV5-1 | CASSSGTSTDTQYF | TGCGCCAGCAGCTCCGGGACTAGCACAGATACGCAGTATTTT
. | TRBJ2-2 | . | TRBV19 | CASTQQKYTGELFF | TGTGCCAGTACCCAACAAAAGTACACCGGGGAGCTGTTTTTT
. | TRBJ2-1 | few | TRBV2 | CASMAGTRNEQFF | TGTGCCAGCATGGCCGGGACTCGCAATGAGCAGTTCTTC
. | TRBJ1-1 | . | TRBV3-1/TRBV3-2 | CASSASDTEAFF | TGTGCCAGCAGCGCTAGCGACACTGAAGCTTTCTTT
TRBD1 | TRBJ2-3 | . | TRBV5-1 | CASSLYGDRVGTDTQYF | TGCGCCAGCAGCTTGTATGGGGACAGGGTAGGCACAGATACGCAGTATTTT
. | TRBJ2-1 | . | TRBV7-8 | CASSSSGRRFNEQFF | TGTGCCAGCAGCAGCTCGGGGAGGCGGTTCAATGAGCAGTTCTTC
. | TRBJ2-2 | . | TRBV5-1 | CASRGGSGELFF | TGCGCCAGCAGAGGAGGGTCCGGGGAGCTGTTTTTT
. | TRBJ1-2 | . | TRBV28 | CASSLKGGANYGYTF | TGTGCCAGCAGTTTAAAAGGGGGAGCTAACTATGGCTACACCTTC
TRBD2 | TRBJ2-7 | . | TRBV2 | CAGLLAGGTYEQYF | TGTGCCGGCCTACTAGCGGGAGGCACCTACGAGCAGTACTTC
TRBD2 | TRBJ2-1 | . | TRBV5-1 | CASLKQDWGLAGGNEQFF | TGCGCCAGTCTGAAGCAAGACTGGGGACTAGCGGGAGGGAATGAGCAGTTCTTC
. | TRBJ1-1 | . | TRBV28 | CASRLYQRMNTEAFF | TGTGCCAGCAGATTATATCAGAGGATGAACACTGAAGCTTTCTTT
. | TRBJ2-5 | . | TRBV13 | CASSSRDNQETQYF | TGTGCCAGCAGCTCCCGGGACAACCAAGAGACCCAGTACTTC
. | TRBJ1-1 | . | TRBV30 | CAWSYLSNTEAFF | TGTGCCTGGAGTTATTTGTCGAACACTGAAGCTTTCTTT
. | TRBJ2-1 | . | TRBV11-2 | CASSLVVHNEQFF | TGTGCCAGCAGCTTAGTAGTTCACAATGAGCAGTTCTTC
. | TRBJ2-7 | once | TRBV7-8 | CASSSRRGFDGAYEQYF | TGTGCCAGCAGCTCCCGACGCGGATTCGACGGAGCCTACGAGCAGTACTTC
TRBD1 | TRBJ1-5 | . | TRBV7-9 | CASSLTGGNQPQHF | TGTGCCAGCAGCTTAACAGGGGGAAATCAGCCCCAGCATTTT
. | TRBJ1-5 | . | TRBV20-1 | CSASSGRVEGQPQHF | TGCAGTGCTAGTTCCGGGCGGGTTGAAGGCCAGCCCCAGCATTTT
. | TRBJ2-2 | . | TRBV5-4 | CASSLIGEGPGELFF | TGTGCCAGCAGCTTGATAGGGGAAGGGCCCGGGGAGCTGTTTTTT
TRBD1 | TRBJ1-6 | . | TRBV7-9 | CASSPPAPGQGVPLHF | TGTGCCAGCAGTCCTCCCGCTCCGGGACAGGGAGTACCCCTCCACTTT
TRBD1 | TRBJ1-6 | few | TRBV6-5 | CASSSGTGLGNSPLHF | TGTGCCAGCAGTTCGGGGACAGGGCTAGGAAATTCACCCCTCCACTTT
. | TRBJ1-1 | . | TRBV5-1 | CASSSGVGAYTEAFF | TGCGCCAGCAGCTCGGGGGTTGGGGCGTACACTGAAGCTTTCTTT
. | TRBJ1-2 | . | TRBV30 | CAFQGHDGYTF | TGTGCCTTCCAGGGACACGATGGCTACACCTTC
TRBD2 | TRBJ2-3 | . | TRBV5-4 | CASSLRAAGSTDTQYF | TGTGCCAGCAGCTTGCGTGCAGCGGGAAGCACAGATACGCAGTATTTT
. | TRBJ1-2 | . | TRBV5-1 | CASSLPGYGYTF | TGCGCCAGCAGCTTGCCGGGATATGGCTACACCTTC
. | TRBJ2-1 | . | TRBV3-1/TRBV3-2 | CASSHLASDNEQFF | TGTGCCAGCAGCCATCTAGCGAGCGACAATGAGCAGTTCTTC
. | TRBJ2-1 | . | TRBV19 | CASSMGGVGYNEQFF | TGTGCCAGTAGTATGGGGGGAGTTGGCTACAATGAGCAGTTCTTC
. | TRBJ1-6 | . | TRBV7-9 | CASSLQNSPLHF | TGTGCCAGCAGCTTACAGAATTCACCCCTCCACTTT
. | TRBJ2-7 | . | TRBV6-7 | CASSYQAGQTTEQYF | TGTGCCAGCAGTTACCAGGCAGGCCAGACCACCGAGCAGTACTTC
. | TRBJ1-5 | . | TRBV21-1 | CAARRVSNQPQHF | TGTGCAGCTCGCCGGGTCAGCAATCAGCCCCAGCATTTT
TRBD2 | TRBJ2-5 | once | TRBV12-3/TRBV12-4 | CASGKAGAETQYF | TGTGCCAGCGGAAAAGCGGGAGCAGAGACCCAGTACTTC
TRBD1 | TRBJ2-7 | . | TRBV7-2 | CASSRDRPTYEQYF | TGTGCCAGCAGCCGGGACAGGCCCACCTACGAGCAGTACTTC
TRBD1 | TRBJ2-7 | . | TRBV10-3 | CAIGDRAYEQYF | TGTGCCATCGGGGACAGGGCCTACGAGCAGTACTTC
TRBD2 | TRBJ2-3 | . | TRBV5-1 | CASSLTSGTDTQYF | TGCGCCAGCAGCCTCACTAGCGGCACAGATACGCAGTATTTT
. | TRBJ2-4 | . | TRBV4-1 | CASSRIPLQGAKNIQYF | TGCGCCAGCAGCCGCATTCCTCTTCAGGGGGCCAAAAACATTCAGTACTTC
. | TRBJ1-1 | . | TRBV7-9 | CASSRSGGGVNTEAFF | TGTGCCAGCAGCCGATCCGGGGGAGGTGTGAACACTGAAGCTTTCTTT
. | TRBJ1-6 | . | TRBV7-3 | CASSKTGTANSPLHF | TGTGCCAGCAGCAAAACAGGGACCGCGAATTCACCCCTCCACTTT
TRBD2 | TRBJ2-3 | . | TRBV28 | CASRERAGEVDTQYF | TGTGCCAGCAGAGAAAGGGCGGGAGAGGTAGATACGCAGTATTTT
. | TRBJ2-3 | once | TRBV18 | CASSPAGTSTDTQYF | TGTGCCAGCTCACCGGCAGGGACTTCAACAGATACGCAGTATTTT
. | TRBJ2-2 | . | TRBV28 | CASSHLPRGANTGELFF | TGTGCCAGCAGTCATCTCCCCCGCGGCGCAAACACCGGGGAGCTGTTTTTT
. | TRBJ2-7 | . | TRBV18 | CASSRDSMISEQYF | TGTGCCAGCTCCCGAGACTCCATGATATCAGAGCAGTACTTC
. | TRBJ2-2 | . | TRBV6-5 | CASSFAGTGELFF | TGTGCCAGCAGTTTCGCAGGGACCGGGGAGCTGTTTTTT
TRBD1 | TRBJ1-5 | once | TRBV5-1 | CASRQGPSEPQHF | TGCGCCAGTAGACAGGGGCCCTCAGAGCCCCAGCATTTT
. | TRBJ1-5 | . | TRBV28 | CASSLAGGGQPQHF | TGTGCCAGCTCCCTGGCGGGGGGAGGTCAGCCCCAGCATTTT
TRBD1 | TRBJ1-5 | . | TRBV19 | CASSIDRDAGQPQHF | TGTGCCAGTAGTATTGACAGGGATGCGGGGCAGCCCCAGCATTTT
. | TRBJ2-1 | . | TRBV18 | CASSPSDNEQFF | TGTGCCAGCTCACCCTCGGACAATGAGCAGTTCTTC
. | TRBJ2-1 | . | TRBV2 | CASILKAGNEQFF | TGTGCCAGCATTCTTAAAGCGGGCAATGAGCAGTTCTTC
. | TRBJ1-3 | . | TRBV24-1 | CATSDLSGRPGNTIYF | TGTGCCACCAGTGATTTATCCGGGAGACCCGGAAACACCATATATTTT
. | TRBJ1-2 | . | TRBV2 | CASSEQANYGYTF | TGTGCCAGCAGTGAACAGGCTAACTATGGCTACACCTTC
. | TRBJ2-1 | . | TRBV7-2 | CASSLNGGNEQFF | TGTGCCAGCAGCTTAAACGGTGGCAATGAGCAGTTCTTC
. | TRBJ1-2 | . | TRBV28 | CASSLCGWGPLSNYGYTF | TGTGCCAGCAGTTTATGCGGGTGGGGGCCCCTCTCCAACTATGGCTACACCTTC
TRBD1 | TRBJ2-7 | . | TRBV6-6 | CASSYKDRGHLEQYF | TGTGCCAGCAGTTACAAGGACAGGGGGCACCTCGAGCAGTACTTC
. | TRBJ2-7 | . | TRBV6-5 | CASSWLTGEQYF | TGTGCCAGCAGTTGGCTTACGGGCGAGCAGTACTTC
. | TRBJ2-3 | . | TRBV7-2 | CASSLASTSTDTQYF | TGTGCCAGCAGCTTAGCGTCAACTAGCACAGATACGCAGTATTTT
TRBD1 | TRBJ1-2 | . | TRBV2 | CASSGPGTGVGGYTF | TGTGCCAGCAGTGGCCCCGGGACAGGGGTAGGTGGCTACACCTTC
. | TRBJ1-3 | . | TRBV4-3 | CASSQEHSRNTIYF | TGCGCCAGCAGCCAAGAGCACAGTAGAAACACCATATATTTT
. | TRBJ2-1 | once | TRBV9 | CASSSGSPYNEQFF | TGTGCCAGCAGCTCGGGTTCCCCCTACAATGAGCAGTTCTTC
TRBD2 | TRBJ2-1 | . | TRBV2 | CASEAGESYNEQFF | TGTGCCAGCGAAGCGGGAGAGTCTTACAATGAGCAGTTCTTC
TRBD2 | TRBJ2-1 | . | TRBV15 | CATGGTSVGYNEQFF | TGTGCCACCGGGGGAACTAGCGTCGGGTACAATGAGCAGTTCTTC